This TCR beta chain was observed in a study of graft-versus-host responses after intestinal transplantation. Turning to the study itself: Each transplant was multivisceral, liver-intestinal, or isolated intestinal. Tacrolimus and steroids were given for about 3 years to all recipients after anti-thymocyte globulin induction. Notes on the study in general: Researchers found GvH clones in recipient marrow, and some showed up first in ileum or blood. An association linked early post-transplant HvG declines with peak circulating GvH clone levels.

Some clones are missing from TCRdb's copy, which holds only in-frame ones; the method was immunoSEQ multiplex PCR. The sample carries about 130,000 clones, around 90% recorded once. The CDR3 runs to 14 residues. V was pared by 4 bases and J by 2 bases, with 2 bases of the junction left unmatched. Looked up from germline, CDR1 is SGHRS and CDR2 is YFSETQ. A word on this clone: Its specificity is not known.

J is TRBJ2-7 and V is TRBV5-1; 11 nucleotides agree with TRBD1. This receptor was taken from a human donor who received an intestinal transplant. The material sequenced was unstimulated CD4+ T cells sorted from spleen or lymph node cells, taken before intestinal transplant. The CDR3 nucleotides are TGCGCCAGCAGCATGGACAGGGGGCCCTACGAGCAGTACTTC. Its translation is CASSMDRGPYEQYF.